The subject of this entry is one T cell receptor (beta chain). The ends were cut back, 6 bases at V and 3 bases at J, with 3 bases in the middle. Germline-derived CDR1 and CDR2 are MNHEY and SMNVEV (reference sequence). This CDR3 is 10 amino acids long. The sample comes from a study of patients and donors after allogeneic stem cell transplantation. TCRdb re-called the RT-PCR reads with MiXCR, one entry per CDR3 protein. The sample lists approximately 140,000 distinct CDR3 sequences, about a third occurring once. The sample consisted of blood, either unsorted or a sorted T cell fraction (not recorded which). The TCR was taken from a human donor who was either an allogeneic HSCT recipient or a stem cell or donor lymphocyte infusion donor (not recorded which). It is not recorded whose cells these are; they may come from a transplant donor. V usage is TRBV27 and J usage is TRBJ2-7; D unclear. The CDR3 DNA reads TGTGCCAGCAGGGGCTACGAGCAGTACGTC. Translation: CASRGYEQYV.